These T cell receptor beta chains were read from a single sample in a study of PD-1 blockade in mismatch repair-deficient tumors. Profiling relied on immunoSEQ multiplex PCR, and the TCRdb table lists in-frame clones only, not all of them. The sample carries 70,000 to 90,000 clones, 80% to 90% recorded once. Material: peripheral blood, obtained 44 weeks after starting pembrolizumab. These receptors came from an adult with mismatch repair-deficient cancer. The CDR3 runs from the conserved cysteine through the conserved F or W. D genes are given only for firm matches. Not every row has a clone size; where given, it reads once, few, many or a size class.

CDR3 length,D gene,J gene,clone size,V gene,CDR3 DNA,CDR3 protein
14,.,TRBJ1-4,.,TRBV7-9,TGTGCCAGCAGCTTAGCCGGGATTAATGAAAAACTGTTTTTT,CASSLAGINEKLFF
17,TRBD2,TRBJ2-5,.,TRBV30,TGTGCCTGGAATTGGGGACTAGCGGGAGTGGGTCAAGAGACCCAGTACTTC,CAWNWGLAGVGQETQYF
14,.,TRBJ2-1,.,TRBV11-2,TGTGCCAGCAGCTTTCAATACTCCTACAATGAGCAGTTCTTC,CASSFQYSYNEQFF
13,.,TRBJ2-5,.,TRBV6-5,TGTGCCAGCAGCCCCGAGGGAAGGGAGACCCAGTACTTC,CASSPEGRETQYF
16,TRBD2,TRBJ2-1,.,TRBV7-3,TGTGCCAGCAGCCATAGCGGGCCCTCCCGATACAATGAGCAGTTCTTC,CASSHSGPSRYNEQFF
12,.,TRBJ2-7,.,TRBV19,TGTGCCAGTAGTAAGGGCAGTGGCGAGCAGTACTTC,CASSKGSGEQYF
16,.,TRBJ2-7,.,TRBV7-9,TGTGCCAGCAGCGGCGTGAGGGTGGAGAGCTCCTACGAGCAGTACTTC,CASSGVRVESSYEQYF
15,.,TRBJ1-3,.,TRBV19,TGTGCCAGTAGTATCGGGCAGGAATCTGGAAACACCATATATTTT,CASSIGQESGNTIYF
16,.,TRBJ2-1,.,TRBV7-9,TGTGCCAGCAGCCCCTTAGCGGTAAGCTCCTACAATGAGCAGTTCTTC,CASSPLAVSSYNEQFF
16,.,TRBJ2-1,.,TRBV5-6,TGTGCCAGCAGCTTGGCCCCAGGGGCGGGCTACAATGAGCAGTTCTTC,CASSLAPGAGYNEQFF
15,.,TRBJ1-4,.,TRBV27,TGTGCCAGCAGTCGGCGGTGGCAGGCTAATGAAAAACTGTTTTTT,CASSRRWQANEKLFF
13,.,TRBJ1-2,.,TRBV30,TGTGCCTGGAGCTCATATCCTAACTATGGCTACACCTTC,CAWSSYPNYGYTF
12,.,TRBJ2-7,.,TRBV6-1,TGTGCCAGCAGTGTAGGGGGGTACGAGCAGTACTTC,CASSVGGYEQYF
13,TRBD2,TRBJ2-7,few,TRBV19,TGTGCCAGTAGCCCGGGACTAAACTACGAGCAGTACTTC,CASSPGLNYEQYF
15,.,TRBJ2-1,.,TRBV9,TGTGCCAGCACCCTAGGGGGGAGCTCCTACAATGAGCAGTTCTTC,CASTLGGSSYNEQFF
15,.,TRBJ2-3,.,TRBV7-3,TGTGCCAGCAGCCCGGGACCCGTTCAGGGAGATACGCAGTATTTT,CASSPGPVQGDTQYF
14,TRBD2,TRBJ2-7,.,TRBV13,TGTGCCAGCAGCTTAAGAGGGAGGGCCTACGAGCAGTACTTC,CASSLRGRAYEQYF
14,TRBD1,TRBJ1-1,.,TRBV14,TGTGCCAGCAGCTGGAGACAGGGAAGCACTGAAGCTTTCTTT,CASSWRQGSTEAFF
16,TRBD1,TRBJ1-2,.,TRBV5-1,TGCGCCAGCAGCGGGTCGCCATCACAGGGGGACTATGGCTACACCTTC,CASSGSPSQGDYGYTF
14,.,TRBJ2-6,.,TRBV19,TGTGCCAGTAGTTTGGGCTCTGGGGCCAACGTCCTGACTTTC,CASSLGSGANVLTF
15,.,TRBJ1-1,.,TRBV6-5,TGTGCCAGCAGTTATTCTCCCGGGATGAACACTGAAGCTTTCTTT,CASSYSPGMNTEAFF
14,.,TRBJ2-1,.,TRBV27,TGTGCCAGCGGCTCCGGGACCCTATACAATGAGCAGTTCTTC,CASGSGTLYNEQFF
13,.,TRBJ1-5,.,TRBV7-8,TGTGCCAGCAGCTTGACCGAGAATCAGCCCCAGCATTTT,CASSLTENQPQHF
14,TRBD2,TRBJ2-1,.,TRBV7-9,TGTGCCAGCAGCTTTGGCGGGAGGGGGAATGAGCAGTTCTTC,CASSFGGRGNEQFF
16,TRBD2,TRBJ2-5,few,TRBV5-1,TGCGCCAGCAGCTCACTAGCGGGAGGCGAACTGGAGACCCAGTACTTC,CASSSLAGGELETQYF
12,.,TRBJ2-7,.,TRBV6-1,TGTGCCAGCAGTCAAGTCGGCCCCGAGCAGTACTTC,CASSQVGPEQYF
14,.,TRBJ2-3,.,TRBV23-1,TGCGCCAGCATAAGGACTCTAGGGACAGATACGCAGTATTTT,CASIRTLGTDTQYF
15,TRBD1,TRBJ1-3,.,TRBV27,TGTGCCAGCCAGCGGGACAGGAGCTCTGGAAACACCATATATTTT,CASQRDRSSGNTIYF
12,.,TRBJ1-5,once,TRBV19,TGTGCCAGTAGTGTCAGGAACCAGCCCCAGCATTTT,CASSVRNQPQHF
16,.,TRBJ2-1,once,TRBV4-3,TGCGCCAGCAACCAAGGTGACAGGTTGATACGCAATGAGCAGTTCTTC,CASNQGDRLIRNEQFF
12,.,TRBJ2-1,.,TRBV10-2,TGCGCCAGCAGTCCGACCGACAATGAGCAGTTCTTC,CASSPTDNEQFF
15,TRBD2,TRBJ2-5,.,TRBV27,TGTGCCAGCAGTTTATCTAGCGGGAGACCAGAGACCCAGTACTTC,CASSLSSGRPETQYF
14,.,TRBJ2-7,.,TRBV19,TGTGCCAGTAGTATCCCGGGACTGGCGGACGAGCAGTACTTC,CASSIPGLADEQYF
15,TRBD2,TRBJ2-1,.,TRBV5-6,TGTGCCAGCAGCTTGGGACTAGCGGGAGATGGAGAGCAGTTCTTC,CASSLGLAGDGEQFF
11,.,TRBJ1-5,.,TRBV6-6,TGTGCCAGCAGTTACTCGTCGTTCCAGCATTTT,CASSYSSFQHF
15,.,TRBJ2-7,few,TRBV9,TGTGCCAGCAGCGTAAGCGAGATAAGCTCCTACGAGCAGTACTTC,CASSVSEISSYEQYF
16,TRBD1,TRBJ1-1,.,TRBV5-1,TGCGCCAGCAGCTGGGACAGGCTCCGCGAGTCGGCTGAAGCTTTCTTT,CASSWDRLRESAEAFF
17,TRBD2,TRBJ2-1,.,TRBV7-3,TGTGCCAGCAGCTTAAGTCCCCTAGCGGGAGTTATGAATGAGCAGTTCTTC,CASSLSPLAGVMNEQFF
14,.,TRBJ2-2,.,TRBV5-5,TGTGCAACCACCCGGGGTTCGAACACCGGGGAGCTGTTTTTT,CATTRGSNTGELFF
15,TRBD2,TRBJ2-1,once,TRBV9,TGTGCCAGCAGCTCAAGCGGGAGCTCCTACAATGAGCAGTTCTTC,CASSSSGSSYNEQFF
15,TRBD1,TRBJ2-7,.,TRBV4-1,TGCGCCAGCAGCCAAGACGGGACAGGTACTTACGAGCAGTACTTC,CASSQDGTGTYEQYF
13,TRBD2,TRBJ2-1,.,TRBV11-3,TGTGCCAGCAGCTTAGGCGGGGGTCCCAAGCAGTTCTTC,CASSLGGGPKQFF
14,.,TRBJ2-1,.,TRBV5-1,TGCGCCGCAGGGAAGGGGGACTTTGACAATGAGCAGTTCTTC,CAAGKGDFDNEQFF